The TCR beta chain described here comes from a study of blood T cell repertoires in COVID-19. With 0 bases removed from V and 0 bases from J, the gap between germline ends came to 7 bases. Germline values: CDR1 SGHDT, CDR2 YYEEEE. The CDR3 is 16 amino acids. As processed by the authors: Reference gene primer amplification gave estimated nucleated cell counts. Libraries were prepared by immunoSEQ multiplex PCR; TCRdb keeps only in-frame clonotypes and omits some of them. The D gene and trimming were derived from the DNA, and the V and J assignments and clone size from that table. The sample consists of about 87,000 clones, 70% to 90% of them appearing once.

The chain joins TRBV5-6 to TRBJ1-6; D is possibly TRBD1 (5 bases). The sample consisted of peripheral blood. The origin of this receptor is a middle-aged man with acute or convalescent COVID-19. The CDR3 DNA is TGTGCCAGCAGCTTGGACAGGAACTCCTATAATTCACCCCTCCACTTT. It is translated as CASSLDRNSYNSPLHF.